These 9 T cell receptor beta chains were sequenced from one sample in a study of monozygotic twins with inflammatory bowel disease. One entry per CDR3 protein, without DNA, is what TCRdb gives after re-calling the 5' RACE reads. This repertoire includes over 100,000 distinct CDR3 sequences. Sequenced sample: blood. The receptors shown here come from a human donor with ulcerative colitis or Crohn's disease, or a healthy co-twin of an affected twin (not recorded which).

The chain couples TRBV4-1 to TRBJ1-1; TCRdb indicates TRBD1, and absent DNA this call remains unverified. The CDR3 length is 14 residues. Looked up from germline, CDR1 is MGHRA and CDR2 is YSYEKL. CDR3 sequence reads: CASSQGRGAGEAFF.

The chain links TRBV7-2 to TRBJ2-1; TCRdb gives TRBD2 as the D gene, but with no DNA this cannot be confirmed. Germline CDR1 and CDR2: SGHTA and FQGNSA. The CDR3 sequence is 16 residues long. CDR3 protein: CASSLFSLALGNEQFF.

This rearrangement joins TRBV11-3 to TRBJ2-1; the TCRdb call, TRBD2, lacks DNA for checking. The CDR3 is 17 amino acids. Germline V lookup: CDR1 SGHNT, CDR2 YENEEA. CDR3 sequence: CASSLEYWHSGDNEQFF.

V gene TRBV28 combines with J gene TRBJ2-1; TCRdb's assignment of TRBD2 cannot be checked, as there is no DNA. CDR1 is MDHEN and CDR2 is SYDVKM in the germline V gene. The CDR3 has 16 amino acids. CDR3 amino acids: CASRAQAGVNYNEQFF.

This chain joins TRBV29-1 and TRBJ1-1; as DNA is missing, the TRBD1 call by TCRdb cannot be tested. Germline V gene lookup returns CDR1 SQVTM and CDR2 ANQGSEA. CDR3 length equals 12 residues. The CDR3 region is CTSRGVNTEAFF.

The gene calls are TRBV5-1 and TRBJ2-3; TCRdb's D gene call, TRBD2, goes unchecked for lack of DNA. This CDR3 has 15 residues. The germline CDR1 and CDR2 sequences are SGHRS and YFSETQ. This CDR3 reads CASSLESVLVGTQYF. Full variable domain (missing parts from reference TRBV5-1 and TRBJ2-3): KAGVTQTPRYLIKTRGQQVTLSCSPISGHRSVSWYQQTPGQGLQFLFEYFSETQRNKGNFPGRFSGRQFSNSRSEMNVSTLELGDSALYLCASSLESVLVGTQYFGPGTRLTVL.

The chain uses TRBV3-1 and TRBJ2-1. Germline values: CDR1 LGHDT, CDR2 YNNKEL (reference sequence). The CDR3 is made up of 11 amino acids. CDR3 loop: CASSQAGEQFF.

The chain carries TRBV6-1 and TRBJ2-2; with no DNA, the TCRdb D assignment of TRBD1 cannot be verified. Germline CDR1 is MNHNS and CDR2 is SASEGT. CDR3 size: 16 residues. CDR3 amino acids: CASSRDSVQNTGELFF.

The rearrangement uses TRBV29-1 and TRBJ2-3. The length of the CDR3 is 12 residues. Germline V gives CDR1 SQVTM, CDR2 ANQGSEA. The CDR3 region is CSAAVSTDTQYF.